The next 27 T cell receptor beta chains were all read from a single sample in a study of shared clonotypes between healthy human individuals. Profiled with immunoSEQ multiplex PCR; TCRdb holds only in-frame clones, not every one. Of 950,000 to 1,100,000 clones listed, about 70% are singletons. The sequencing sample was made of memory CD4+ T cells sorted from blood. Subset given: CD45RA-negative fraction. Every receptor here comes from a man aged 18 to 29 in good health.

The chain joins TRBV18 to TRBJ1-5; D is uncertain. Germline assignment: CDR1 KGHSH and CDR2 LQKENI. Trimming left V 1 base short and J 5 bases short, with 9 bases between. The CDR3 runs to 14 residues. CDR3: CASSPQRSYQPQHF. The CDR3 DNA follows: TGTGCCAGCTCACCACAGAGGAGCTATCAGCCCCAGCATTTT. The full variable domain, in which reference TRBV18 and TRBJ1-5 provide the parts outside the CDR3, is NAGVMQNPRHLVRRRGQEARLRCSPMKGHSHVYWYRQLPEEGLKFMVYLQKENIIDESGMPKERFSAEFPKEGPSILRIQQVVRGDSAAYFCASSPQRSYQPQHFGDGTRLSIL.

This clone appeared a few times. V usage is TRBV7-8 and J usage is TRBJ2-7; D might be TRBD1 or TRBD2, each matching 6 bases. The length of the CDR3 is 13 residues. Germline lookup yields CDR1 SGHVS and CDR2 FQNEAQ. V lost 4 bases and J lost 6, with 13 bases in between. CDR3: CASSSEGGGEQYF. In DNA form, the CDR3 reads TGTGCCAGCAGCTCCGAGGGGGGAGGCGAGCAGTACTTC.

The chain links TRBV5-6 to TRBJ1-5, with a possible D match to TRBD1 (6 bases). This CDR3 comprises 14 residues. V was shortened by 1 base and J by 4 bases, with 9 bases between the two germline ends. Germline V gene data show CDR1 as SGHDT and CDR2 as YYEEEE. CDR3 in amino acids: CASSLRTGNQPQHF. The CDR3 DNA reads as TGTGCCAGCAGCTTGAGAACAGGGAATCAGCCCCAGCATTTT.

The chain links TRBV2 to TRBJ2-1; perhaps TRBD2 as D (6 bases). CDR1 and CDR2 (germline): SNHLY, FYNNEI. The germline V and J ends were trimmed by 1 base and 3 bases, with 10 bases remaining between them. There are 15 residues in the CDR3. This chain's CDR3 is CASSEEGGVYNEQFF. For the CDR3, the DNA is TGTGCCAGCAGTGAAGAAGGCGGGGTCTACAATGAGCAGTTCTTC.

The J gene is TRBJ2-1, the V gene TRBV7-8, with a tentative D call TRBD1 (5 bases). The CDR3 contains 16 residues. Trimming took 4 bases from V and 7 from J, leaving 20 bases between them. Germline-derived CDR1 and CDR2 are SGHVS and FQNEAQ. The CDR3 region is CASSYTGQWGRNEQFF. The CDR3 bases are TGTGCCAGCAGCTATACCGGACAATGGGGTCGAAATGAGCAGTTCTTC.

The chain couples TRBV10-3 to TRBJ1-2, with D perhaps TRBD1 (5 bases). Trimming left V 7 bases short and J 2 bases short, with 17 bases between. Germline CDR1 ENHRY, CDR2 SYGVKD. This CDR3 is built from 15 residues. The chain's CDR3 is CAITPGGGRNYGYTF. CDR3 DNA sequence: TGTGCCATCACCCCCGGGGGGGGTCGGAACTATGGCTACACCTTC.

The DNA for the CDR3 is TGTGCCAGCAGTTACTCGGCAGGGGCGGGCAATCAGCCCCAGCATTTT. Its translation: CASSYSAGAGNQPQHF. The J gene is TRBJ1-5, the V gene TRBV6-6, with a weak D call TRBD1 (6 bases). The CDR3 spans 16 residues. With 0 bases removed from V and 2 bases from J, the gap between germline ends came to 11 bases. Per the germline V gene, CDR1 is MNHNY and CDR2 is SVGAGI (reference sequence).

The genes are TRBV7-3 and TRBJ2-3; 10 nucleotides align to TRBD2. V was pared by 5 bases and J by 5 bases, with 10 bases of the junction left unmatched. The germline gives CDR1 SGHTA, CDR2 FQGTGA. CDR3 size: 16 residues. CDR3 nucleotide sequence: TGTGCCAGCAGCCTACAAGCGGGGGGGCTGAGAGATACGCAGTATTTT. Translated: CASSLQAGGLRDTQYF.

This clone came up once. The rearrangement joins TRBV2 to TRBJ2-5; TRBD2 might be the D (5 bases). Trimming cost V 6 bases and J 2 bases, with 16 bases left between them. This CDR3 spans 15 amino acids. Germline values: CDR1 SNHLY, CDR2 FYNNEI. The CDR3 DNA is TGTGCCAGCAGGGCGCGACTAACGACTCAAGAGACCCAGTACTTC. Amino acid sequence: CASRARLTTQETQYF.

This clone is a singleton in its sample. The chain recombines TRBV5-4 with TRBJ2-5; 8 bases are a match to TRBD1. The CDR3 is made up of 14 amino acids. Germline CDR1 reads SGHNT; CDR2 reads YYREEE (reference sequence). V was clipped by 3 bases and J by 2 bases; unmatched bases: 3. Here the CDR3 reads CASSSNRGQETQYF. The CDR3 DNA sequence: TGTGCCAGCAGCTCGAACAGGGGGCAAGAGACCCAGTACTTC.

The chain carries TRBV13 and TRBJ2-3; no firm D call. The CDR3 contains 11 residues. Trimming removed 2 bases from V and 14 bases from J, with 11 bases in between. CDR1 and CDR2 (germline): PRHDT, FYEKMQ (reference sequence). In DNA form, the CDR3 reads TGTGCCAGCAGCTTAACCCTCTCAATGTATTTT. As protein: CASSLTLSMYF.

This clone was counted a single time. This chain connects TRBV10-1 to TRBJ1-1; D possibly corresponds to TRBD1 (5 bases). V lost 7 bases and J 5 bases, leaving 23 bases between the germline ends. The CDR3 consists of 16 residues. Germline loops: CDR1 WNHNN, CDR2 SYGVQD (reference sequence). CDR3 residues: CASKERRGSVETEAFF. In DNA, the CDR3 is TGCGCCAGCAAAGAAAGAAGGGGAAGTGTAGAGACTGAAGCTTTCTTT.

The chain carries TRBV5-6 and TRBJ2-7, with D possibly TRBD2 on 7 matching bases. CDR1 is SGHDT and CDR2 is YYEEEE in the germline V gene. The CDR3 loop spans 15 amino acids. V was trimmed by 4 bases and J by 2 bases, leaving 16 bases between them. The CDR3 nucleotides read TGTGCCAGCAGCCTCGGAGGCGGGGGCCCCTACGAGCAGTACTTC. It codes for CASSLGGGGPYEQYF.

The chain combines TRBV9 with TRBJ2-3; the match to TRBD2 covers 7 bases. This CDR3 contains 17 residues. V gave up 1 base and J gave up 4 bases; unmatched junction bases: 12. Per germline, CDR1 SGDLS and CDR2 YYNGEE. The CDR3 nucleotides read TGTGCCAGCAGCGTATGGGATGGGGGAGGGCCCCCAGATACGCAGTATTTT. Protein: CASSVWDGGGPPDTQYF. Combining the CDR3 with reference TRBV9 and TRBJ2-3 gives the whole variable domain DSGVTQTPKHLITATGQRVTLRCSPRSGDLSVYWYQQSLDQGLQFLIQYYNGEERAKGNILERFSAQQFPDLHSELNLSSLELGDSALYFCASSVWDGGGPPDTQYFGPGTRLTVL.

The V and J genes are TRBV10-3 and TRBJ2-5, with D perhaps TRBD1 or TRBD2 (6 bases each). The CDR3 extends over 15 amino acids. Trimming cost V 6 bases and J 2 bases, with 16 bases left between them. CDR1 is ENHRY and CDR2 is SYGVKD in the germline V gene. Here the CDR3 reads CAIRLGEDSQETQYF. The CDR3, as DNA: TGTGCCATCAGATTGGGGGAGGACAGTCAAGAGACCCAGTACTTC.

The chain is built from TRBV4-1 and TRBJ1-2; D not resolved. Trimming cost V 6 bases and J 5 bases, with 16 bases left between them. The CDR3 runs 14 residues. CDR1 and CDR2 (germline): MGHRA, YSYEKL. CDR3 coding DNA: TGCGCCAGCAGTTCCGGACGGATCTCTTATGGCTACACCTTC. Its translation: CASSSGRISYGYTF.

The chain carries TRBV19 and TRBJ1-5; D gene uncertain. There are 15 residues in the CDR3. With 6 bases removed from V and 0 bases from J, the gap between germline ends came to 12 bases. The germline V gene has CDR1 LNHDA and CDR2 SQIVND (reference sequence). The CDR3 loop is CASRSSLLSNQPQHF. The DNA for the CDR3 is TGTGCCAGTAGGTCCAGCTTACTTAGCAATCAGCCCCAGCATTTT.

The chain recombines TRBV4-1 with TRBJ2-1; D is perhaps TRBD1 (6 bases). Trimming left V 0 bases short and J 6 bases short, with 12 bases between. Germline CDR1 and CDR2: MGHRA and YSYEKL. The CDR3 loop spans 15 amino acids. The CDR3 DNA reads as TGCGCCAGCAGCCAAGAGGGGGCCAGCGGCAATGAGCAGTTCTTC. Its protein product is CASSQEGASGNEQFF.

The chain employs TRBV28 and TRBJ2-1; D is unclear. The CDR3 loop spans 11 amino acids. V lost 3 bases to trimming and J lost 10 bases, with 7 bases between them. Looked up from germline, CDR1 is MDHEN and CDR2 is SYDVKM. The CDR3 DNA reads TGTGCCAGCAGTTTCTCTAGGGAGCAGTTCTTC. Translation gives CASSFSREQFF.

This chain joins TRBV6-5 and TRBJ2-2, with D maybe TRBD1 (5 bases). The germline V and J ends were trimmed by 6 bases and 6 bases, with 11 bases remaining between them. This CDR3 has 13 amino acids. CDR1 MNHEY and CDR2 SVGAGI come from the germline V gene. The CDR3 coding sequence is TGTGCCAGCAGGGGGCCAAGGGCCGGGGAGCTGTTTTTT. Translation gives CASRGPRAGELFF.

This rearrangement joins TRBV25-1 to TRBJ2-5; D may be TRBD2 (7 bases). V was trimmed by 6 bases and J by 5 bases, leaving 13 bases between them. The CDR3 is 13 amino acids. CDR1 MGHDK and CDR2 SYGVNS come from the germline V gene. CDR3 residues: CASSGGPGETQYF. The CDR3 DNA follows: TGTGCCAGCAGCGGGGGGCCGGGGGAGACCCAGTACTTC.

The rearrangement uses TRBV5-8 and TRBJ2-2; TRBD1 aligns across 7 bases. Germline lookup yields CDR1 SGHTS and CDR2 YDEGEE. With V trimmed by 4 bases and J by 5 bases, 11 bases remained unmatched. There are 16 residues in the CDR3. The CDR3 DNA follows: TGTGCCAGCAGCCCAGACAGGGTGATTACGACCGGGGAGCTGTTTTTT. It encodes CASSPDRVITTGELFF.

The gene calls are TRBV4-1 and TRBJ2-1; D not certain. V lost 1 base to trimming and J lost 5 bases, with 9 bases between them. The CDR3 loop spans 14 amino acids. CDR1 MGHRA and CDR2 YSYEKL come from the germline V gene. The CDR3 nucleotides are TGCGCCAGCAGCCAAGGACCACCTAACAATGAGCAGTTCTTC. It specifies CASSQGPPNNEQFF.

This rearrangement joins TRBV28 to TRBJ1-2, with D maybe TRBD1 (5 bases). Germline assignment: CDR1 MDHEN and CDR2 SYDVKM. V was clipped by 6 bases and J by 6 bases, with 17 bases between them. This CDR3 is 14 amino acids long. The CDR3 here is CASRPPKGQDGYTF. The CDR3 nucleotides read TGTGCCAGCAGACCTCCTAAGGGGCAGGATGGCTACACCTTC.

The rearrangement uses TRBV10-2 and TRBJ2-1; D perhaps matches TRBD1 (6 bases). The V end was cut by 5 bases, the J end by 6 bases, with 14 bases between. From germline, CDR1 is WSHSY and CDR2 SAAADI. This CDR3 is built from 14 residues. The CDR3 nucleotides read TGCGCCAGCAGTCTGCAGGGGAGTAGCAATGAGCAGTTCTTC. Translated, it gives CASSLQGSSNEQFF.

Comment on this clone: At one end the junction does not follow the germline gene, possibly because of a read error. This chain links TRBV29-1 with TRBJ1-1; no firm D call. CDR3 length: 11 residues. Germline V gene data show CDR1 as SQVTM and CDR2 as ANQGSEA. CDR3 in amino acids: CSVAEDPEAFF. The DNA of the CDR3 is TGCAGCGTTGCCGAGGATCCTGAGGCTTTCTTT. Drawing the rest from reference TRBV29-1 and TRBJ1-1, the complete variable domain is SAVISQKPSRDICQRGTSLTIQCQVDSQVTMMFWYRQQPGQSLTLIATANQGSEATYESGFVIDKFPISRPNLTFSTLTVSNMSPEDSSIYLCSVAEDPEAFFGQGTRLTVV.

The chain combines TRBV6-5 with TRBJ2-1; 8 bases fit TRBD2. The CDR3 totals 16 residues. The V segment lost 0 bases and the J segment 4 bases; nucleotides outside the gene matches: 5. Per the germline V gene, CDR1 is MNHEY and CDR2 is SVGAGI. CDR3 loop: CASSYSGGGPYNEQFF. As DNA, the CDR3 is TGTGCCAGCAGTTACTCAGGCGGGGGGCCGTACAATGAGCAGTTCTTC.